This T cell receptor beta chain was recorded in a study of T cells in Graves' hyperthyroidism and ophthalmopathy. Points from the study as a whole: Blood also held most thyroid clonotypes expanded beyond 0.001. Using 13 V-J features, a model discriminated ophthalmopathy from stable hyperthyroidism. Before onset, ophthalmopathy was predicted by the model a median approximately 6.6 months earlier.

CDR1 DFQATT and CDR2 SNEGSKA come from the germline V gene (reference sequence). This CDR3 spans 13 amino acids. V lost 0 bases and J lost 5, with 8 bases in between. RNA transcripts served as the template for amplifying TCR beta CDR3 regions. Researchers ran a first-round RT-PCR on the TCR CDR3 using the HTBI primer set. One entry per CDR3 protein, called by TCRdb with MiXCR from the multiplex PCR reads. The table shows 560,000 or so distinct CDR3 sequences, with about half occurring only once. The study enrolled patients aged 18 to 65 with newly diagnosed hyperthyroidism of under 2 months' duration. This clonotype was recorded a few times. The antigen remains unidentified.

V gene TRBV20-1 combines with J gene TRBJ1-5; a possible D gene is TRBD1 (5 bases). The origin of this receptor is a woman under 30 with Graves' hyperthyroidism. The sequenced sample was peripheral blood or thyroid tissue (not recorded which). The CDR3 protein is CSAREGTYQPQHF. The DNA for the CDR3 is TGCAGTGCTAGAGAAGGGACCTATCAGCCCCAGCATTTT.